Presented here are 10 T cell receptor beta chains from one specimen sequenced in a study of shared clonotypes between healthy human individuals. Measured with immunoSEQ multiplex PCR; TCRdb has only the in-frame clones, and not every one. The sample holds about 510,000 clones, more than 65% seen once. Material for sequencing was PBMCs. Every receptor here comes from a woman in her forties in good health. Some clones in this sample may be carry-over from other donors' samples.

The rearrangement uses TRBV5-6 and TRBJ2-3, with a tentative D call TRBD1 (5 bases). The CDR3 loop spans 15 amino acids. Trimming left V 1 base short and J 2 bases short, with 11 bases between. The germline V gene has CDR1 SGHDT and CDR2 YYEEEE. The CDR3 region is CASSLTTGPTDTQYF. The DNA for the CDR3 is TGTGCCAGCAGCTTGACAACAGGACCCACAGATACGCAGTATTTT.

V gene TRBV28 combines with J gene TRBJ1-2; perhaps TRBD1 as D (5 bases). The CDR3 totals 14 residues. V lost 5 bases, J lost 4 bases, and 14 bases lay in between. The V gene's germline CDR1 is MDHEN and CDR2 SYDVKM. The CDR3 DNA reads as TGTGCCAGCAGTACCGGGACGATACTCTATGGCTACACCTTC. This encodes CASSTGTILYGYTF.

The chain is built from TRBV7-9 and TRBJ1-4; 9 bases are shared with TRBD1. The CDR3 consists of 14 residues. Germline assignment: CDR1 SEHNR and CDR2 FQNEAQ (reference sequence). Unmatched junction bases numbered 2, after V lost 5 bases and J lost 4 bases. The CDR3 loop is CASSVGQGNEKLFF. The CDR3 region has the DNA TGTGCCAGCAGCGTGGGACAGGGTAATGAAAAACTGTTTTTT. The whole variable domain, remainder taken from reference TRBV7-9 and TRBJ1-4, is DTGVSQNPRHKITKRGQNVTFRCDPISEHNRLYWYRQTLGQGPEFLTYFQNEAQLEKSRLLSDRFSAERPKGSFSTLEIQRTEQGDSAMYLCASSVGQGNEKLFFGSGTQLSVL.

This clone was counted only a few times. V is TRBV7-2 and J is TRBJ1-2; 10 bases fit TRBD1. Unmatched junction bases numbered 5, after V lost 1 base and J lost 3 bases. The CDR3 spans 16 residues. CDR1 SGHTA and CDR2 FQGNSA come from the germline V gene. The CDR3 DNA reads TGTGCCAGCAGCTTAGGGACAGGGGGTCTATACTATGGCTACACCTTC. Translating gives CASSLGTGGLYYGYTF.

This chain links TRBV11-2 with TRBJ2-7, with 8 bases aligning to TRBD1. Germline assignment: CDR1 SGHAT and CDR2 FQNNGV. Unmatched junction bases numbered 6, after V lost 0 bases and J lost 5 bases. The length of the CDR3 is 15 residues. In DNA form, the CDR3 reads TGTGCCAGCAGCTTAGATTGGGGACAGGTACACGAGCAGTACTTC. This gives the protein CASSLDWGQVHEQYF.

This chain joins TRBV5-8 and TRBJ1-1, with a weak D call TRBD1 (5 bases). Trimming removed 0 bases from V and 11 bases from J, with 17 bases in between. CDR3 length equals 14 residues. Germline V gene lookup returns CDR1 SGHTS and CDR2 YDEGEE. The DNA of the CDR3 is TGTGCCAGCAGCTTGGACGGGACCGGGTCTAGGGCTTTCTTT. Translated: CASSLDGTGSRAFF.

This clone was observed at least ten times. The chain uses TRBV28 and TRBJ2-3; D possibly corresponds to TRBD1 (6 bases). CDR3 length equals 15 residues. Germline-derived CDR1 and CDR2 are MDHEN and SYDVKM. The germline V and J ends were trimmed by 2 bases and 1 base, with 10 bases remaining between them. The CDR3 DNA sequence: TGTGCCAGCAGTTTACCTGACAGGCGCACAGATACGCAGTATTTT. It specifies CASSLPDRRTDTQYF.

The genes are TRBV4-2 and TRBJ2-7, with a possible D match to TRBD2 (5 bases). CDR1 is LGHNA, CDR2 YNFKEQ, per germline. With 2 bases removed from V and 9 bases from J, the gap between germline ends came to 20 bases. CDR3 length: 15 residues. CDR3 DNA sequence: TGTGCCAGCAGCCAACTGGACGGGATTGAACTTGGGCAGTACTTC. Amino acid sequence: CASSQLDGIELGQYF.

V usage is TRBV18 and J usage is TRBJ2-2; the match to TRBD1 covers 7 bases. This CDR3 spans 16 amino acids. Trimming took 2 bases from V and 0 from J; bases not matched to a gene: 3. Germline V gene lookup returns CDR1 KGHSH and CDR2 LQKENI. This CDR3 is CASSPGQAANTGELFF. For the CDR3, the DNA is TGTGCCAGCTCACCAGGACAGGCCGCGAACACCGGGGAGCTGTTTTTT. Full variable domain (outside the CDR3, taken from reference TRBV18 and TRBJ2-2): NAGVMQNPRHLVRRRGQEARLRCSPMKGHSHVYWYRQLPEEGLKFMVYLQKENIIDESGMPKERFSAEFPKEGPSILRIQQVVRGDSAAYFCASSPGQAANTGELFFGEGSRLTVL.

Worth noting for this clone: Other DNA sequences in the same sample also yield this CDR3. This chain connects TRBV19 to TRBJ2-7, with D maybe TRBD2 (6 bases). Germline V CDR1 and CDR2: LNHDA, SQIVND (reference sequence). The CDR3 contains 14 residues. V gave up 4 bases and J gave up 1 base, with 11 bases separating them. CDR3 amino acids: CASSTPGLSYEQYF. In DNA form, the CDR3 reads TGTGCCAGTAGTACTCCGGGACTTTCCTACGAGCAGTACTTC.